This T cell receptor (beta chain) is drawn from a study of T cell changes during pregnancy in multiple sclerosis. Clones were read by immunoSEQ multiplex PCR, and TCRdb kept only the in-frame ones, dropping some. This table has some 120,000 clones, about 90% appearing once. V lost 4 bases to trimming and J lost 0 bases; unmatched junction nucleotides: 7. The CDR3 has 19 residues. Germline-derived CDR1 and CDR2 are SGHTS and YDEGEE. The sequence was collected from a female donor with multiple sclerosis, enrolled in a pregnancy study. The chain carries TRBV5-8 and TRBJ2-2; 15 positions match TRBD2. The source material was peripheral blood, sampled in the third trimester of pregnancy. DNA for the CDR3: TGTGCCAGCAGCCCAAGGACTAGCGGGAGGGTGCCGAACACCGGGGAGCTGTTTTTT. Amino acid sequence: CASSPRTSGRVPNTGELFF.